This T cell receptor beta chain was observed in a study of blood T cell repertoires in COVID-19. In the study overall: The samples span acute and convalescent COVID-19 from the United States, Italy and Spain.

Sequenced by immunoSEQ multiplex PCR; TCRdb stores in-frame clones only, minus some. Seen here are roughly 110,000 clones, more than 80% observed once, and the top ten hold 5% to 6.5%. CDR1 MNHEY and CDR2 SVGAGI come from the germline V gene. Trimming pared 8 bases from V and 8 bases from J, leaving 18 bases between. The CDR3 spans 14 residues. The clonotype comes from a woman aged 55-70 years with COVID-19, enrolled during active disease. Sequencing was carried out using peripheral blood. The chain joins TRBV6-5 to TRBJ1-4; perhaps TRBD1 as D (6 bases). The CDR3, as DNA: TGTGCCAGCGCGCGGGCAGGGGAGTTCGAAAAACTGTTTTTT. Protein product: CASARAGEFEKLFF.